These 16 T cell receptor beta chains were sequenced from one sample in a study of Graves' ophthalmopathy and Graves' hyperthyroidism. Amplifying from RNA transcripts, the study obtained TCR beta CDR3 regions. The first round was an RT-PCR with HTBI primers, and the second round was a multiplex PCR. TCRdb re-analysed the multiplex PCR reads in MiXCR, keeping a single row per CDR3 protein. The sample consists of 170,000 or so distinct CDR3 sequences, 30% to 45% of them appearing once. The specimen sequenced was peripheral blood. The receptors originated from a woman in her thirties or forties with Graves' ophthalmopathy.

The chain recombines TRBV6-1 with TRBJ2-5; D is perhaps TRBD2 (7 bases). Trimming shortened V by 3 bases and J by 4 bases, and 12 bases separated the two germline ends. Germline loops: CDR1 MNHNS, CDR2 SASEGT. This CDR3 contains 14 residues. CDR3 sequence (DNA): TGTGCCAGCAGTGACGGGCGGGGGCGAGAGACCCAGTACTTC. It is translated as CASSDGRGRETQYF.

At least ten counts were recorded for this clonotype. The rearrangement joins TRBV28 to TRBJ2-7; a possible D gene is TRBD2 (5 bases). Per germline, CDR1 MDHEN and CDR2 SYDVKM. V dropped 1 base and J dropped 5 bases, with 18 bases sitting between them. This CDR3 comprises 16 residues. The CDR3 here is CASSLLAGQYGNEQYF. In DNA form, the CDR3 reads TGTGCCAGCAGTTTATTGGCGGGTCAGTACGGCAACGAGCAGTACTTC.

This clonotype was counted ten times or more. The chain recombines TRBV11-1 with TRBJ1-1; D gene ambiguous. The CDR3 consists of 14 residues. V lost 1 base, J lost 1 base, and 7 bases lay in between. CDR1 is SGHAT, CDR2 FQDESV, per germline (reference sequence). CDR3 nucleotides: TGTGCCAGCAGCTTAGGAATACGGAACACTGAAGCTTTCTTT. Its protein product is CASSLGIRNTEAFF.

This clonotype was observed a few times. The V call is TRBV11-2, the J call TRBJ1-5; D gene unclear. The V end was cut by 2 bases, the J end by 1 base, with 12 bases between. The CDR3 has 16 amino acids. The germline gives CDR1 SGHAT, CDR2 FQNNGV. DNA of the CDR3: TGTGCCAGCAGCTTACGGGGTATGGGAAGCAATCAGCCCCAGCATTTT. Protein: CASSLRGMGSNQPQHF.

The chain is built from TRBV15 and TRBJ1-1; D is unresolved. Germline values: CDR1 LNHNV, CDR2 YYDKDF (reference sequence). Between the trimmed V and J ends, which lost 3 bases and 4 bases, there was a span of 6 bases. This CDR3 spans 12 amino acids. The CDR3 sequence is CATSRVPTEAFF. The CDR3 region has the DNA TGTGCCACCAGCAGGGTACCCACTGAAGCTTTCTTT.

V and J are TRBV11-2 and TRBJ2-7; TRBD2 matches 9 bases. This CDR3 has 16 residues. Germline CDR1 SGHAT, CDR2 FQNNGV. J lost 3 bases, V lost 3 bases, and 9 bases had no gene match. The CDR3 here is CASSLQSASGIYEQYF. The CDR3 DNA is TGTGCCAGCAGCTTGCAATCGGCTAGCGGGATCTACGAGCAGTACTTC.

This clonotype occurred many times. The gene calls are TRBV28 and TRBJ1-5, with 8 bases identical to TRBD1. In germline, CDR1 is MDHEN, CDR2 SYDVKM. There are 14 residues in the CDR3. Germline trimming cut 4 bases from V and 7 bases from J; bases unmatched to any gene: 6. The CDR3, as DNA: TGTGCCAGCAGTTCCGGACAGGGCACCCAGCCCCAGCATTTT. It specifies CASSSGQGTQPQHF.

The chain couples TRBV27 to TRBJ2-7, with D perhaps matching TRBD1 or TRBD2 (5 bases each). V was cut by 5 bases and J by 3 bases, with 17 bases left in between. The CDR3 is 15 residues long. Per the germline V gene, CDR1 is MNHEY and CDR2 is SMNVEV (reference sequence). CDR3 protein: CASSPTGTGGYEQYF. CDR3 nucleotides: TGTGCCAGCAGTCCAACCGGGACGGGTGGCTACGAGCAGTACTTC.

In its sample, this clonotype was seen many times. V gene TRBV6-1 combines with J gene TRBJ1-1, with TRBD1 matching over 8 bases. The CDR3 consists of 16 residues. The trim removed 4 bases at V and 3 bases at J, leaving 10 bases unmatched. Germline V CDR1 and CDR2: MNHNS, SASEGT. Here the CDR3 reads CASSGLQTDRDTEAFF. CDR3 nucleotide sequence: TGTGCCAGCAGTGGGCTGCAGACGGACAGGGACACTGAAGCTTTCTTT.

This chain uses TRBV6-1 with TRBJ2-7; maybe TRBD1 (6 bases). The V gene lost 5 bases and the J gene lost 7 bases, with 24 bases spanning the gap. Germline CDR1 is MNHNS and CDR2 is SASEGT. The CDR3 has 16 amino acids. Here the CDR3 reads CASSPRGQTTAREQYF. The CDR3 DNA is TGTGCCAGCAGTCCCCGTGGACAGACAACTGCGCGGGAGCAGTACTTC.

This clonotype occurred many times. The chain has TRBV25-1 and TRBJ1-1, with D possibly matching TRBD1 (6 bases). CDR3 size: 14 residues. Germline loops: CDR1 MGHDK, CDR2 SYGVNS. V dropped 2 bases and J dropped 2 bases, with 9 bases sitting between them. CDR3: CASSEDRINTEAFF. The DNA for the CDR3 is TGTGCCAGCAGTGAAGACAGGATTAACACTGAAGCTTTCTTT.

In this sample, this clonotype turned up many times. This chain joins TRBV5-1 and TRBJ1-1, with a tentative D call TRBD1 (5 bases). CDR1 and CDR2 (germline): SGHRS, YFSETQ. V shed 6 bases and J shed 6 bases, with 18 bases lying between them. This CDR3 comprises 14 residues. The CDR3 reads CASTRDGINPEAFF. CDR3 sequence (DNA): TGCGCCAGCACCCGGGACGGAATAAACCCTGAAGCTTTCTTT. Based on the CDR3 plus reference TRBV5-1 and TRBJ1-1, the full variable domain is KAGVTQTPRYLIKTRGQQVTLSCSPISGHRSVSWYQQTPGQGLQFLFEYFSETQRNKGNFPGRFSGRQFSNSRSEMNVSTLELGDSALYLCASTRDGINPEAFFGQGTRLTVV.

This clonotype was observed at least ten times. The rearrangement joins TRBV27 to TRBJ1-2; TRBD1 matches at 8 bases. This CDR3 has 12 residues. The trim removed 6 bases at V and 4 bases at J, leaving 1 base unmatched. Germline lookup yields CDR1 MNHEY and CDR2 SMNVEV (reference sequence). The chain's CDR3 is CASRTGAYGYTF. CDR3 DNA sequence: TGTGCCAGCAGGACAGGGGCCTATGGCTACACCTTC.

This clonotype was seen many times. This chain links TRBV10-2 with TRBJ2-7; 7 nucleotides line up with TRBD2. The CDR3 runs 13 residues. J lost 5 bases, V lost 3 bases, and 4 bases had no gene match. Germline assignment: CDR1 WSHSY and CDR2 SAAADI. As DNA, the CDR3 is TGCGCCAGCAGTGACCCGGCGGGGGACGAGCAGTACTTC. Translated: CASSDPAGDEQYF.

At least ten counts were recorded for this clonotype. This chain connects TRBV28 to TRBJ1-1; 8 nucleotides agree with TRBD1. Germline CDR1 MDHEN, CDR2 SYDVKM. The CDR3 length is 14 residues. V shed 5 bases, J shed 1 base, and the junction held 3 bases outside the gene matches. The chain's CDR3 is CASSQGAKNTEAFF. The CDR3 nucleotides are TGTGCCAGCAGTCAGGGGGCGAAGAACACTGAAGCTTTCTTT.

Many counts were recorded for this clonotype. V usage is TRBV19 and J usage is TRBJ1-1; D ambiguous. Trimming removed 3 bases at V and 3 bases at J, with 14 bases between. The CDR3 length is 15 residues. Germline loops: CDR1 LNHDA, CDR2 SQIVND (reference sequence). DNA for the CDR3: TGTGCCAGTAGTATGGCTCCTGGACGTGACACTGAAGCTTTCTTT. This translates into CASSMAPGRDTEAFF.